The 10 T cell receptor beta chains below were found in one sample sequenced in a study of CD8+ T cells in alopecia areata. cDNA reverse transcribed from extracted RNA served as the sequencing template. Assay used: immunoSEQ multiplex PCR; TCRdb lists only in-frame clones, some missing. The sample lists over 110,000 clones, around 51% occurring once. Specimen: CD4+ T cells sorted from blood, collected at week 0. The receptors derive from a human donor with alopecia areata.

To note about this clone: Germline is not matched at one junction end, which may reflect a read error. V and J are TRBV29-1 and TRBJ1-3; D is undetermined. CDR3 length: 12 residues. Germline CDR1 reads SQVTM; CDR2 reads ANQGSEA. The CDR3 region is CSVEGTGTTIYF. CDR3 sequence (DNA): TGCAGCGTTGAAGGTACTGGAACCACCATATATTTT.

This clone was counted between two and nine times. The chain combines TRBV18 with TRBJ1-3; TRBD1 matches 9 bases. Losses at the gene ends were 6 bases for V and 0 bases for J; bases not matched to a gene: 12. The CDR3 is made up of 18 amino acids. Germline lookup yields CDR1 KGHSH and CDR2 LQKENI. CDR3 nucleotide sequence: TGTGCCAGCTCTCCAGCAACTTTGACAGGGGGCTCTGGAAACACCATATATTTT. It encodes CASSPATLTGGSGNTIYF.

This clone was observed a single time. The chain is built from TRBV4-1 and TRBJ2-2; D ambiguous. This CDR3 spans 15 amino acids. Germline CDR1 reads MGHRA; CDR2 reads YSYEKL. V lost 0 bases, J lost 3 bases, and 8 bases lay in between. CDR3 DNA: TGCGCCAGCAGCCAAGAAGCTATTGACACCGGGGAGCTGTTTTTT. This gives the protein CASSQEAIDTGELFF.

This chain uses TRBV9 with TRBJ2-5; D might be TRBD2 (5 bases). The CDR3 totals 14 residues. V gave up 4 bases and J gave up 5 bases, with 15 bases separating them. Germline CDR1 and CDR2: SGDLS and YYNGEE. CDR3 amino acids: CASSSRGGSETQYF. CDR3 DNA sequence: TGTGCCAGCAGCTCCCGCGGAGGAAGCGAGACCCAGTACTTC.

The chain recombines TRBV6-5 with TRBJ2-2, with TRBD2 identical over 7 bases. Germline values: CDR1 MNHEY, CDR2 SVGAGI. After removal of 2 bases from V and 6 bases from J, the junction contained 6 bases not matched to a gene. The CDR3 spans 15 residues. The CDR3 loop is CASSYQRESAGELFF. The CDR3 DNA reads as TGTGCCAGCAGTTACCAGCGGGAATCGGCCGGGGAGCTGTTTTTT.

V usage is TRBV15 and J usage is TRBJ2-7, with 13 nucleotides matching TRBD2. In germline, CDR1 is LNHNV, CDR2 YYDKDF (reference sequence). V shed 6 bases, J shed 3 bases, and the junction held 5 bases outside the gene matches. The CDR3 totals 15 residues. In nucleotides, the CDR3 is TGTGCCACCAGGGGGGGACTAGCGGGAAGCTACGAGCAGTACTTC. It is translated as CATRGGLAGSYEQYF. Looking up the rest from reference TRBV15 and TRBJ2-7 gives the full variable domain: DAMVIQNPRYQVTQFGKPVTLSCSQTLNHNVMYWYQQKSSQAPKLLFHYYDKDFNNEADTPDNFQSRRPNTSFCFLDIRSPGLGDTAMYLCATRGGLAGSYEQYFGPGTRLTVT.

CDR3 region: CASSLNTNNQPQHF. The CDR3 DNA sequence: TGTGCCAGCAGCCTGAACACGAACAATCAGCCCCAGCATTTT. The chain is built from TRBV4-2 and TRBJ1-5; no definite D call. Trimming took 4 bases from V and 3 from J, leaving 10 bases between them. Germline V gene lookup returns CDR1 LGHNA and CDR2 YNFKEQ. The CDR3 contains 14 residues.

The chain couples TRBV29-1 to TRBJ2-2, with D perhaps given as TRBD1 or TRBD2 (5 bases each). CDR3 length equals 15 residues. The germline V and J ends were trimmed by 4 bases and 0 bases, with 12 bases remaining between them. The V gene's germline CDR1 is SQVTM and CDR2 ANQGSEA. The CDR3: CSVGGAQTNTGELFF. CDR3 DNA: TGCAGCGTTGGAGGGGCCCAGACGAACACCGGGGAGCTGTTTTTT.

V and J are TRBV29-1 and TRBJ2-2, with 7 positions matching TRBD2. The ends lost 7 bases at V and 7 bases at J; junction bases unmatched: 6. CDR3 length equals 12 residues. Per germline, CDR1 SQVTM and CDR2 ANQGSEA. The CDR3 DNA follows: TGCAGCGGCGGGAGCTCGGACGGGGAGCTGTTTTTT. Translation gives CSGGSSDGELFF.

V gene TRBV7-3 combines with J gene TRBJ2-5; 7 bases are shared with TRBD1. The J segment lost 9 bases and the V segment lost 4 bases, leaving 8 bases of the junction unmatched. The CDR3 runs 13 residues. Germline lookup yields CDR1 SGHTA and CDR2 FQGTGA. The CDR3 reads CASSWTGQGAQYF. CDR3 coding DNA: TGTGCCAGCAGCTGGACAGGCCAGGGGGCCCAGTACTTC.